The 3 T cell receptor beta chains presented below share a single source sample, sequenced in a study of T-cell memory formation after mild COVID-19. Each CDR3 protein gets one entry after TCRdb re-called the 5' RACE reads with MiXCR. The sample has roughly 340,000 distinct CDR3 sequences, about a sixth seen once. The sample comprised PBMCs or a T cell subset sorted from them (not recorded which). These receptors originate from a man between 18 and 29 years old who had mild COVID-19 (a few samples of this study predate the infection). Cell type and time point are not known.

The chain couples TRBV15 to TRBJ2-7; either TRBD1 or TRBD2 may supply D (5 bases each). V was trimmed by 1 base and J by 2 bases, leaving 12 bases between them. Germline loops: CDR1 LNHNV, CDR2 YYDKDF (reference sequence). This CDR3 contains 15 residues. The CDR3 bases are TGTGCCACCAGCAGAGGAGCAGGGACGACCTACGAGCAGTACGTC. Amino acids: CATSRGAGTTYEQYV.

This clonotype has just a few counts. The chain has TRBV10-2 and TRBJ1-1, with D possibly being TRBD1 (6 bases). V lost 6 bases to trimming and J lost 1 base, with 15 bases between them. Germline CDR1 and CDR2: WSHSY and SAAADI. This CDR3 is built from 15 residues. The CDR3 DNA reads TGCGCCAGCAGACGCGGGCAGGGGTCGAACACTGAAGCTTTCTTT. Translating gives CASRRGQGSNTEAFF.

The chain couples TRBV30 to TRBJ2-7; D remains unclear. Trimming cost V 0 bases and J 7 bases, with 19 bases left between them. This CDR3 is 15 amino acids long. Germline CDR1 is GTSNPN and CDR2 is SVGIG (reference sequence). For the CDR3, the DNA is TGTGCCTGGAGTGTAAGCCGGGCGCTGAATGGGGAGCAGTACTTC. Its protein product is CAWSVSRALNGEQYF.